This T cell receptor (beta chain) was profiled in a study of blood T cells in healthy people across ages. Regarding the study as a whole: TCR beta diversity, measured per million T cells, fell in a roughly linear way with age.

The CDR3 covers 15 residues. The germline gives CDR1 SGHTA, CDR2 FQGNSA. No fewer than 7 million PBMCs went into each sample. A second 7 to 11 cycle PCR used barcoded and J-beta primers. TCRdb re-analysed the 5' RACE reads in MiXCR, keeping a single row per CDR3 protein. The sample carries 780,000 or so distinct CDR3 sequences, 56% recorded once. For this clonotype: Its antigen is unidentified.

This TCR derives from a man in his forties in good health. Sequenced input: blood. This chain links TRBV7-2 with TRBJ2-4, with D possibly matching TRBD1 (5 bases). The DNA end is more similar to TRBJ2-7, so the J call may be wrong. DNA of the CDR3: TGTGCCAGCAGCTTAGGGTTTTGGCAGGGCAACGAGCAGTACTTC. Its protein product is CASSLGFWQGNEQYF.